This T cell receptor (beta chain) was profiled in a study of blood T cell repertoires in COVID-19. For the study at large: Specimens from acute and convalescent COVID-19 originated in the United States, Italy and Spain. Sources were T cells, B-cell-depleted T cells, or PBMCs; the material itself was cDNA or gDNA.

Ages ranged from about 18 to 90 years, with residence in around 24 US areas. Germline loops: CDR1 SGHRS, CDR2 YFSETQ. The V gene lost 3 bases and the J gene lost 6 bases, with 14 bases spanning the gap. The CDR3 spans 14 residues. The assay was immunoSEQ multiplex PCR, and TCRdb's table has in-frame clones only and misses some. Of about 160,000 clones listed, roughly 80% are singletons. The material sequenced was PBMCs or T cells enriched from blood (not recorded which). The chain couples TRBV5-1 to TRBJ2-3; a weak D match, TRBD1 (7 bases). The clonotype originates from a woman aged 40 to 50 with acute COVID-19. CDR3 nucleotide sequence: TGCGCCAGCAGCTGGCAGGGGGGCGCCGATACGCAGTATTTT. This sequence encodes CASSWQGGADTQYF.